Described below is a single T cell receptor (beta chain) sequence and its context. Germline loops: CDR1 GTSNPN, CDR2 SVGIG (reference sequence). The CDR3 totals 17 residues. V lost 2 bases and J lost 0; bases outside the gene matches: 9. This record belongs to a study of blood T cell repertoires in COVID-19. Study as a whole: The United States, Italy and Spain provided the acute and convalescent COVID-19 samples. Nucleic acid was either cDNA or gDNA, and it came from T cells, B-cell-depleted T cells, or PBMCs.

Method: immunoSEQ multiplex PCR; TCRdb's copy keeps in-frame clones and lacks some. The sample records some 200,000 clones, around four fifths being singletons. The chain carries TRBV30 and TRBJ1-3; 8 bases line up with TRBD1. This TCR was sampled from a woman in her sixties who had recovered from COVID-19. Sequenced: peripheral blood. CDR3 region: CAWSSDRAQLSGNTIYF. The DNA of the CDR3 is TGTGCCTGGAGTTCGGACAGGGCACAACTCTCTGGAAACACCATATATTTT.